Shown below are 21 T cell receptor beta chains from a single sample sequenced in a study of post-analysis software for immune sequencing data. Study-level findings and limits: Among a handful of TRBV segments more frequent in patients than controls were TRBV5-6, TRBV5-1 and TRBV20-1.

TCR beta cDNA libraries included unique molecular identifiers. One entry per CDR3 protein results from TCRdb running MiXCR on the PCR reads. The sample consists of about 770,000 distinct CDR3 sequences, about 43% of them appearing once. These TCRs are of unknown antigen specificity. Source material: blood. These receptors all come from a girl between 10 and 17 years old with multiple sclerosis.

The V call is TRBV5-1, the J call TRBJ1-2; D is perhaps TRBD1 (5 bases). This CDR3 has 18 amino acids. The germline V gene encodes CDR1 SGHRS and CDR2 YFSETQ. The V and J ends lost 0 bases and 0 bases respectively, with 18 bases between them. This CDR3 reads CASSLGVTTGATNYGYTF. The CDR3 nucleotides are TGCGCCAGCAGCTTGGGTGTTACCACCGGGGCAACTAACTATGGCTACACCTTC.

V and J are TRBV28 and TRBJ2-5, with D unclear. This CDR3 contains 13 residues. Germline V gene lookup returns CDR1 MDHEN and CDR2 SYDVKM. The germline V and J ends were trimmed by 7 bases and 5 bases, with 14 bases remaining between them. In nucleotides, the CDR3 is TGTGCCAGCACTCCCCTACCCGGCGAGACCCAGTACTTC. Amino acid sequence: CASTPLPGETQYF. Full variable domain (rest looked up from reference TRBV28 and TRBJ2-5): DVKVTQSSRYLVKRTGEKVFLECVQDMDHENMFWYRQDPGLGLRLIYFSYDVKMKEKGDIPEGYSVSREKKERFSLILESASTNQTSMYLCASTPLPGETQYFGPGTRLLVL.

CDR3 in DNA: TGTGCCAGCGACAGGGGTGGTTCCCAAGAGACCCAGTACTTC. Encoded protein: CASDRGGSQETQYF. The V and J genes are TRBV2 and TRBJ2-5, with 8 positions matching TRBD1. Trimming took 8 bases from V and 1 from J; bases not matched to a gene: 6. In germline, CDR1 is SNHLY, CDR2 FYNNEI. The CDR3 is 14 amino acids.

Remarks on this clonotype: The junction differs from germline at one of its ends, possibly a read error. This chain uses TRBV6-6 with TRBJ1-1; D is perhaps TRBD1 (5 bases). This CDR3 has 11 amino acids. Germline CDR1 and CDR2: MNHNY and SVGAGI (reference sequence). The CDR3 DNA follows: TGTGCCGGCAGAGAGGGGACTGAAGCTTTCTTT. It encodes CAGREGTEAFF.

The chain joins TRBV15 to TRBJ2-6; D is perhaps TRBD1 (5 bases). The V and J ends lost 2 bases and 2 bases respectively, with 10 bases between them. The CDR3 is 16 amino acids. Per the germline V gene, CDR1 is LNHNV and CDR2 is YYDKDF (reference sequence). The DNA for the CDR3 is TGTGCCACCAGCAGACAGGGTCCCACTGGGGCCAACGTCCTGACTTTC. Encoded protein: CATSRQGPTGANVLTF.

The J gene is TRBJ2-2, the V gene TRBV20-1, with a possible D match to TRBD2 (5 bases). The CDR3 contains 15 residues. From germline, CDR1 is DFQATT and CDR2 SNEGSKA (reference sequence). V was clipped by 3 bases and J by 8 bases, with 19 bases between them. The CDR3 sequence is CSASFEPGFRGELFF. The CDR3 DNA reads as TGCAGTGCTAGCTTCGAGCCGGGATTCCGGGGGGAGCTGTTTTTT.

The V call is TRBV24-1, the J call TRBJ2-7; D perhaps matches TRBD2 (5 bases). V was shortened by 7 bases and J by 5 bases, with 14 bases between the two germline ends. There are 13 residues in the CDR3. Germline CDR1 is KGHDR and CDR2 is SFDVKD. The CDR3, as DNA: TGTGCCACCAGCCCCGCTTGGGGAGACGAGCAGTACTTC. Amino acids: CATSPAWGDEQYF.

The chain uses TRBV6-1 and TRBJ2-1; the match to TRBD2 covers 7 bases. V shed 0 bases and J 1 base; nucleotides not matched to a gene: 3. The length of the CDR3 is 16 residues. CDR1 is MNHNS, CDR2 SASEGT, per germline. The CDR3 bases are TGTGCCAGCAGTGAAGCGCCAGCGGGGTCCTACAATGAGCAGTTCTTC. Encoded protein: CASSEAPAGSYNEQFF.

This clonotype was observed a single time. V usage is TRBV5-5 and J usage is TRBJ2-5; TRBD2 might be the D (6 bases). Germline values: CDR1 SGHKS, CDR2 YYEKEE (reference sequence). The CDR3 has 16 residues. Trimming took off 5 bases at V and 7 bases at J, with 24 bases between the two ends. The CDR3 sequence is CASSTVASAGSGTQYF. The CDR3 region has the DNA TGTGCCAGCAGTACTGTTGCCTCGGCGGGAAGCGGGACCCAGTACTTC.

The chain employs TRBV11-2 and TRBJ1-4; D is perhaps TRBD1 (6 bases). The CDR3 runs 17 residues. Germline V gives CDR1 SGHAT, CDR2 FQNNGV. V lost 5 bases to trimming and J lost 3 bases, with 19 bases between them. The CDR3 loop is CASSARGNGQPNEKLFF. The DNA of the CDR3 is TGTGCCAGCAGCGCGAGAGGCAATGGACAGCCTAATGAAAAACTGTTTTTT.

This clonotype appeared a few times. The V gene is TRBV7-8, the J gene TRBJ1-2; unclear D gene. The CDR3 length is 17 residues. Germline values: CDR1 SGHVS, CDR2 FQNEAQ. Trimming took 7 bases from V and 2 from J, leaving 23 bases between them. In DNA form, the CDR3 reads TGTGCCAGCACCCTATGGAGCCCTGGGGATTGGAACTATGGCTACACCTTC. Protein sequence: CASTLWSPGDWNYGYTF.

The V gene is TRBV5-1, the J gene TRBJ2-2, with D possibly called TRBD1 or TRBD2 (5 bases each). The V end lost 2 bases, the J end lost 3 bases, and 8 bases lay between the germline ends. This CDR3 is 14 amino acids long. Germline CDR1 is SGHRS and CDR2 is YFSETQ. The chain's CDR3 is CASSFRGDTGELFF. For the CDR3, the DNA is TGCGCCAGCAGCTTCCGAGGGGACACCGGGGAGCTGTTTTTT.

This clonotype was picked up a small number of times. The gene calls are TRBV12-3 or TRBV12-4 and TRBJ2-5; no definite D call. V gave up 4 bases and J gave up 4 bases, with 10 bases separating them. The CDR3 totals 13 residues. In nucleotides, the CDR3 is TGTGCCAGCAGTTCCAACATGGGAGAGACCCAGTACTTC. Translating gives CASSSNMGETQYF.

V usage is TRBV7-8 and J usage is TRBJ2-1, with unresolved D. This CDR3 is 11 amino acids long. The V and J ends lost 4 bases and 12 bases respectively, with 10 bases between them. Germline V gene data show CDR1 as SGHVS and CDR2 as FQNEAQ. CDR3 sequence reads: CASSYNEGQFF. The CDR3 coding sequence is TGTGCCAGCAGCTACAATGAAGGGCAGTTCTTC.

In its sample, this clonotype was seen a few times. The CDR3 sequence: CASSVDKAYSNEQFF. For the CDR3, the DNA is TGTGCCAGCAGCGTAGACAAGGCCTATAGCAATGAGCAGTTCTTC. This rearrangement joins TRBV9 to TRBJ2-1; D is undetermined. Trimming cost V 0 bases and J 6 bases, with 13 bases left between them. Germline CDR1 and CDR2: SGDLS and YYNGEE. This CDR3 has 15 amino acids.

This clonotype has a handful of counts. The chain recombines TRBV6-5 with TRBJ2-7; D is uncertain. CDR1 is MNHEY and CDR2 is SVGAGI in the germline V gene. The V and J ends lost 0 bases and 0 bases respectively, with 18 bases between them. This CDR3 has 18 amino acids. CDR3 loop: CASSYSTSGGPLSYEQYF. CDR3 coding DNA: TGTGCCAGCAGTTACTCGACCTCCGGCGGACCTCTCTCCTACGAGCAGTACTTC.

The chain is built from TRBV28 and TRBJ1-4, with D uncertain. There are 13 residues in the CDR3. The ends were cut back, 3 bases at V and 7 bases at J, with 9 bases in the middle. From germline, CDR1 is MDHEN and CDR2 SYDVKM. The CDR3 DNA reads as TGTGCCAGCAGTTTTCACAACGGTGAAAAACTGTTTTTT. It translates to CASSFHNGEKLFF. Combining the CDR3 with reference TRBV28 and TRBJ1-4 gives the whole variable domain DVKVTQSSRYLVKRTGEKVFLECVQDMDHENMFWYRQDPGLGLRLIYFSYDVKMKEKGDIPEGYSVSREKKERFSLILESASTNQTSMYLCASSFHNGEKLFFGSGTQLSVL.

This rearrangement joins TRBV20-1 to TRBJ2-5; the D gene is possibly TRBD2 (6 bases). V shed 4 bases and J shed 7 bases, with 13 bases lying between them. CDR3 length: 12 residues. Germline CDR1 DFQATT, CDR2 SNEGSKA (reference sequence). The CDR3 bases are TGCAGTGCTAAATTAGCGGAGGGGACCCAGTACTTC. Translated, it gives CSAKLAEGTQYF.

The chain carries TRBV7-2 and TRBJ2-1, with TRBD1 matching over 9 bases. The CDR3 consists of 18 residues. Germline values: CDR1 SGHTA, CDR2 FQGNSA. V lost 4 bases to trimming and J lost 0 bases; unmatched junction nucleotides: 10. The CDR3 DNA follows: TGTGCCAGCAGCTGGAGGGACAGGGCCCCGACCTCCTACAATGAGCAGTTCTTC. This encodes CASSWRDRAPTSYNEQFF.

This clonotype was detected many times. CDR3 coding DNA: TGCAGTGCTAGTCCGCGGGAGTTCGTGGAGACCCAGTACTTC. This sequence encodes CSASPREFVETQYF. This sequence joins TRBV20-1 and TRBJ2-5, with 7 positions matching TRBD2. The CDR3 extends over 14 amino acids. With 3 bases clipped from V and 5 bases from J, the junction kept 9 bases outside the gene matches. The germline V gene has CDR1 DFQATT and CDR2 SNEGSKA (reference sequence).

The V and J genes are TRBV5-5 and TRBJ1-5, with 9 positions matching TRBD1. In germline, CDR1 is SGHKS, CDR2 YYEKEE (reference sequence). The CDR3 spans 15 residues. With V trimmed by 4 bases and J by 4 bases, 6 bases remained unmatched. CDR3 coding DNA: TGTGCCAGCAGCCCAGCCGGACAGGGGAATCAGCCCCAGCATTTT. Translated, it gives CASSPAGQGNQPQHF.